This TCR beta chain was sequenced in a study of T cells in Graves' hyperthyroidism and ophthalmopathy. Findings and limits, study-wide: For ophthalmopathy, model prediction preceded onset by a median around six months.

Amplified TCR beta CDR3 regions came from RNA transcripts. HTBI primers were employed in a first-round RT-PCR of the TCR CDR3. One entry per CDR3 protein, called by TCRdb with MiXCR from the multiplex PCR reads. The sample yields roughly 57,000 distinct CDR3 sequences, 53% seen once. Clinicians diagnosed patients from clinical symptoms, serum thyroxine and TRAb, thyroid ultrasound and orbital computed tomography. Germline V CDR1 and CDR2: ENHRY, SYGVKD. V gave up 10 bases and J gave up 0 bases; unmatched junction bases: 10. This CDR3 comprises 15 residues. A note on this clonotype: Its antigen is undetermined.

The sequencing input was blood. This clonotype originated in a woman in her sixties or seventies with Graves' ophthalmopathy. This chain links TRBV10-3 with TRBJ2-7; 9 positions agree with TRBD1. CDR3 region: CATRQGVGFSYEQYF. The CDR3 DNA sequence: TGTGCCACTAGACAGGGGGTAGGGTTCTCCTACGAGCAGTACTTC.